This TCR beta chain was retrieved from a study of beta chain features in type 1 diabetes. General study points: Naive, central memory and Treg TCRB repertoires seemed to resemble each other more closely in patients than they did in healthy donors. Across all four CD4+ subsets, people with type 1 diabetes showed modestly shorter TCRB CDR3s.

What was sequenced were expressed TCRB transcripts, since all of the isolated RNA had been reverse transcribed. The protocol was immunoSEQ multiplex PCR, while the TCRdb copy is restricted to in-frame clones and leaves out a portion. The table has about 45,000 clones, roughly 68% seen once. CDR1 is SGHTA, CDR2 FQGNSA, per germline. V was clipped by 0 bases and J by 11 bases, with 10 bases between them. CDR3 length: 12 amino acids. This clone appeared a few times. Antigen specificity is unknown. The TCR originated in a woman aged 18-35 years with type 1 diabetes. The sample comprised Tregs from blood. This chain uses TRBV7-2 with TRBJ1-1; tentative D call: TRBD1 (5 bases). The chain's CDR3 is CASSLARTHAFF. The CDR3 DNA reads TGTGCCAGCAGCTTAGCAAGGACACACGCTTTCTTT.